The present entry profiles one TCR beta chain with its context. Its antigen is still unknown. CDR3 length equals 14 residues. The J segment lost 4 bases and the V segment lost 5 bases, leaving 9 bases of the junction unmatched. In germline, CDR1 is DFQATT, CDR2 SNEGSKA (reference sequence). This sample is part of a study of T-cell reconstitution after alpha-beta-depleted transplantation in children. Findings and caveats of the study: T cells produced anew were the main source of T-cell counts and diversity one year after transplant.

The authors prepared the TCRbeta library with unique molecular identifiers. TCRdb redid the calling of the PCR reads with MiXCR, one entry per CDR3 protein. Here the sample spans roughly 110,000 distinct CDR3 sequences, about 9.4% being singletons. The sequencing used PBMCs, collected before TCRalphabeta/CD19-depleted stem cell transplant. This TCR derives from a boy aged 2 to 9 with acute lymphoblastic leukemia, due to receive a stem cell transplant. This rearrangement joins TRBV20-1 to TRBJ2-3; 7 bases line up with TRBD1. This CDR3 is CSAGDDRDADTQYF. As DNA, the CDR3 is TGCAGTGCTGGGGATGACAGGGATGCAGATACGCAGTATTTT.